Below are 5 T cell receptor beta chains sequenced from a single sample in a study of T cell clones after liver transplantation. Here immunoSEQ multiplex PCR was the method, and the copy in TCRdb shows in-frame clones only, minus some. The sample shows around 13,000 clones, 70% to 80% of them seen only once. The specimen was CD8+ T cells from blood, collected at the 22-month timepoint. These receptors were collected from a human patient who received a liver transplant. Part of the T cells may come from the graft donor.

The chain employs TRBV15 and TRBJ1-3; D unresolved. V lost 8 bases, J lost 4 bases, and 15 bases lay in between. This CDR3 has 14 amino acids. Germline CDR1 and CDR2: LNHNV and YYDKDF (reference sequence). The chain's CDR3 is CATGLGLGGNTIYF. The CDR3, as DNA: TGTGCCACCGGCCTTGGGTTGGGAGGAAACACCATATATTTT.

This clone was found a few times. The V and J genes are TRBV21-1 and TRBJ2-2; TRBD2, the table's D call, was not compared with the DNA. TRBV21-1 is a known pseudogene. This CDR3 has 22 residues. The CDR3 loop reads CASSKDHFLNLAGRSNTGELFF. The CDR3, as DNA: TGTGCCAGCAGCAAAGACCATTTTTTGAATCTAGCCGGGCGCTCGAACACCGGGGAGCTGTTTTTT.

The V call is TRBV4-2, the J call TRBJ1-3, with 9 bases aligning to TRBD1. This CDR3 has 18 residues. J was trimmed by 0 bases and V by 1 base; bases with no gene match: 7. In germline, CDR1 is LGHNA, CDR2 YNFKEQ. Here the CDR3 reads CASSQVPTGGNSGNTIYF. CDR3 DNA: TGTGCCAGCAGCCAAGTACCGACAGGGGGGAACTCTGGAAACACCATATATTTT.

This clone was found many times. The chain recombines TRBV7-9 with TRBJ2-5; 10 bases match TRBD2. The CDR3 has 15 residues. After removal of 5 bases from V and 5 bases from J, the junction contained 8 bases not matched to a gene. Germline values: CDR1 SEHNR, CDR2 FQNEAQ (reference sequence). The CDR3 here is CASSQKRGGYETQYF. The CDR3 region has the DNA TGTGCCAGCAGCCAAAAGCGGGGGGGATACGAGACCCAGTACTTC.

The chain recombines TRBV19 with TRBJ1-3; 8 bases align to TRBD1. Trimming took 3 bases from V and 0 from J; bases not matched to a gene: 1. The CDR3 is 15 residues long. Per the germline V gene, CDR1 is LNHDA and CDR2 is SQIVND (reference sequence). For the CDR3, the DNA is TGTGCCAGTAGTATTGGGACAGGCTCTGGAAACACCATATATTTT. Its protein is CASSIGTGSGNTIYF.